Listed below are T cell receptor beta chains from one sample, sequenced in a study of blood T cell repertoires in COVID-19. TCRdb's copy holds only in-frame clones and misses some; the assay was immunoSEQ multiplex PCR. The sample lists around 380,000 clones; around 87% were seen once. The sample consisted of PBMCs or T cells enriched from blood (not recorded which). The receptors originated from a man between 25 and 39 years old who had recovered from COVID-19. The CDR3 runs from the conserved cysteine through the conserved F or W. Each record gives: clone size, J gene, D gene, V gene, CDR3 DNA, CDR3 protein. D genes are given only for firm matches. Clone size, where shown, is once, few, many, or a class for clones that have expanded.

>.|TRBJ2-1|TRBD2|TRBV10-3
TGTGCCATCAGTGAGTTAGGGACTAGCGGGGGCCGGGACTCCTACAATGAGCAGTTCTTC
CAISELGTSGGRDSYNEQFF
>.|TRBJ1-5|TRBD1|TRBV6-6
TGTGCCAGCAGTCCATGGACAGGGAGGAATAGCAATCAGCCCCAGCATTTT
CASSPWTGRNSNQPQHF
>.|TRBJ1-1|.|TRBV15
TGTGCCACCAGCACGGGCAGGGGTGCTGAAGCTTTCTTT
CATSTGRGAEAFF
>few|TRBJ1-1|.|TRBV6-5
TGTGAATCAGGGGTCCATCCTGAAGCTTTCTTT
CESGVHPEAFF
>few|TRBJ1-3|.|TRBV19
TGTGCCAGTATTAAATCCACCAGGTCCCTACTCTCTGGAAACACCATATATTTT
CASIKSTRSLLSGNTIYF
>.|TRBJ1-1|.|TRBV19
TGTGCCAGTAGTTCAGGGACTGTCGAAGCTTTCTTT
CASSSGTVEAFF
>.|TRBJ1-2|.|TRBV6-5
TGTGCCAGCAGCCGAGTAGGTGGGGGGGAGAGTGGCTACACCTTC
CASSRVGGGESGYTF
>.|TRBJ1-2|TRBD1|TRBV9
TGTGCCAGCAGCGTCCGGGACAGGGGCGATGGCTACACCTTC
CASSVRDRGDGYTF
>.|TRBJ1-5|.|TRBV30
TGTGCCTGGAGTGTCGGTAGCAATCAGCCCCAGCATTTT
CAWSVGSNQPQHF
>.|TRBJ1-5|.|TRBV2
TGTGCCAGCCACCAAGACGGACAGCCTAATCAGCCCCAGCATTTT
CASHQDGQPNQPQHF
>.|TRBJ1-1|TRBD1|TRBV28
TGTGCCAGCATTACCTGGGGACAGGGGGCAGGCACTGAAGCTTTCTTT
CASITWGQGAGTEAFF
>.|TRBJ2-3|.|TRBV6-5
TGTGCCAGCAGCAAAGCGGTGACTAGCACAGATACGCAGTATTTT
CASSKAVTSTDTQYF
>.|TRBJ1-3|.|TRBV30
TGTGCCTGGAGTGGACTAAACACCATATATTTT
CAWSGLNTIYF
>few|TRBJ1-1|.|TRBV7-9
TGTGCCAGCAGCCCGTTACTCATGAACACTGAAGCTTTCTTT
CASSPLLMNTEAFF
>.|TRBJ1-2|TRBD1|TRBV9
TGTGCCAGCAGCGAGACCCCCGGGACAGTCATAGGTGGGGGCTACACCTTC
CASSETPGTVIGGGYTF
>.|TRBJ2-2|TRBD2|TRBV7-8
TGTGCCAGCAGCATGCGACGACTAGCGGGGGACACCGGGGAGCTGTTTTTT
CASSMRRLAGDTGELFF
>.|TRBJ1-2|.|TRBV6-1
TGTGCCAGCAGTGAAGGACATGTTTATGGCTACACCTTC
CASSEGHVYGYTF
>few|TRBJ1-6|TRBD1|TRBV5-1
TGCGCCAGCAGCTTCACGACAGGGGATAATTCACCCCTCCACTTT
CASSFTTGDNSPLHF
>.|TRBJ2-7|TRBD1|TRBV9
TGTGCCAGCAGCGTCGGCCCCGGGACAGTCCTGCCCGAGCAGTACTTC
CASSVGPGTVLPEQYF
>.|TRBJ1-5|.|TRBV11-3
TGTGCCAGCAGGTTACACGACGGGGTCAATCAGCCCCAGCATTTT
CASRLHDGVNQPQHF
>.|TRBJ2-3|.|TRBV6-4
TGTGCCAGCAGTCCACAGCTTACCTCTAGCACAGATACGCAGTATTTT
CASSPQLTSSTDTQYF
>.|TRBJ1-1|.|TRBV7-8
TGTGCCAGCAGCACGACTCCCATGAACACTGAAGCTTTCTTT
CASSTTPMNTEAFF
>.|TRBJ2-3|.|TRBV5-6
TGTGCCAGCAGGCTAAATGGGGAGGATACGCAGTATTTT
CASRLNGEDTQYF
>.|TRBJ2-7|.|TRBV3-1/TRBV3-2
TGTGCCAGCAGCCAGGGGGCGAGTTCCGAGTACGAGCAGTACTTC
CASSQGASSEYEQYF
>.|TRBJ2-1|.|TRBV15
TGTGCCACCAGCAGAGCCCCAAACAAGAATCCCCTCTCCAATGAGCAGTTCTTC
CATSRAPNKNPLSNEQFF
>.|TRBJ2-1|TRBD2|TRBV19
TGTGCCAGTAGTGGTGAGGGAGGGTGGAACAATGAGCAGTTCTTC
CASSGEGGWNNEQFF
>.|TRBJ1-6|.|TRBV11-2
TGTGCCAGCAGCTTAGTATCGGGGGGCAGCTCCTATAATTCACCCCTCCACTTT
CASSLVSGGSSYNSPLHF
>.|TRBJ2-3|.|TRBV27
TGTGCCAGCAGTTTTGTGGGGGGAACTAGCACAGATACGCAGTATTTT
CASSFVGGTSTDTQYF
>.|TRBJ1-6|.|TRBV3-1/TRBV3-2
TGTGCCAGCAGCCAAGATAGGGCAGGGGTGAATCGGGGATCACCCCTCCACTTT
CASSQDRAGVNRGSPLHF
>.|TRBJ1-3|TRBD1|TRBV10-3
TGTGCCATCAGTTCTGGTCAGGGGGCCACTGACTCTGGAAACACCATATATTTT
CAISSGQGATDSGNTIYF
>.|TRBJ1-2|.|TRBV3-1/TRBV3-2
TGTGCCAGCAGCCAAGAAGGGGGTCCGGGGGGTGGCTACACCTTC
CASSQEGGPGGGYTF
>.|TRBJ1-2|.|TRBV3-1/TRBV3-2
TGTGCCAGCAGCCAAGTTCCGGGTGCGGATGGCTACACCTTC
CASSQVPGADGYTF
>.|TRBJ2-5|.|TRBV6-5
TGTGCCAGCAGTTACGGGCACCAAGAGACCCAGTACTTC
CASSYGHQETQYF
>.|TRBJ1-4|.|TRBV12-3/TRBV12-4
TGTGCCAGCAGTTGGGGCAGTGAAAAACTGTTTTTT
CASSWGSEKLFF
>.|TRBJ2-1|TRBD2|TRBV2
TGTGCCAGCAGTGACGACGGGGGGGCAATAAATGAGCAGTTCTTC
CASSDDGGAINEQFF
>.|TRBJ2-7|.|TRBV5-1
TGCGCCAGCAGCGCCGGGGGTCACTACGAGCAGTACTTC
CASSAGGHYEQYF
>.|TRBJ2-3|TRBD1|TRBV7-9
TGTGCCAGCAGCACAACCGGGACAGGGTGGTCAGATACGCAGTATTTT
CASSTTGTGWSDTQYF
>.|TRBJ2-7|TRBD1|TRBV11-2
TGTGCCAGCAGCTTAGCGGGTATAGGACAGGGGGCCAGCGAGCAGTACTTC
CASSLAGIGQGASEQYF
>.|TRBJ1-2|.|TRBV7-2
TGTGCCAGCAGCCCCCGTCCGGTAACCTATGGCTACACCTTC
CASSPRPVTYGYTF
>.|TRBJ1-4|.|TRBV13
TGTGCCAGCAGCTTAGGGATCAGAAATGAAAAACTGTTTTTT
CASSLGIRNEKLFF
>once|TRBJ2-7|TRBD1|TRBV6-5
TGTGCCAGCAGTTTCCGGGACAGGGGGCAGTACGAGCAGTACTTC
CASSFRDRGQYEQYF
>.|TRBJ1-1|.|TRBV5-6
TGTGCCAGCAGCGGCGGCGCCACTGAAGCTTTCTTT
CASSGGATEAFF
>.|TRBJ2-3|.|TRBV4-1
TGCGCCAGCAGCCAAGAGAGGGGGTCCGGCCCGGGTACGCAGTATTTT
CASSQERGSGPGTQYF
>.|TRBJ2-4|.|TRBV7-9
TGTGCCAGCAGCACCCGGGGTCTTCCACCGGGGGACATTCAGTACTTC
CASSTRGLPPGDIQYF
>.|TRBJ1-2|TRBD1|TRBV18
TGTGCCAGCTCACCGGGACAGTCGCTCTATGGCTACACCTTC
CASSPGQSLYGYTF
>.|TRBJ2-5|.|TRBV7-6
TGTGCCAGCAGCCAAAGGGGGAAAGAAGGCCAAGAGACCCAGTACTTC
CASSQRGKEGQETQYF
>.|TRBJ2-3|TRBD2|TRBV6-5
TGTGCCAGCAGTTACGGGGGGGTTCGCACAGATACGCAGTATTTT
CASSYGGVRTDTQYF
>.|TRBJ1-1|.|TRBV9
TGTGCCAGCAGCCTGTGGCCCCTGGCGAACACTGAAGCTTTCTTT
CASSLWPLANTEAFF
>.|TRBJ2-5|TRBD1|TRBV27
TGTGCCAGCAAGAGAGGGGGCGGCGAGACCCAGTACTTC
CASKRGGGETQYF
>.|TRBJ2-1|TRBD2|TRBV5-4
TGTGCCAGCAGCCTAGCGGGGAATGAGCAGTTCTTC
CASSLAGNEQFF
>.|TRBJ1-6|TRBD1|TRBV25-1
TGTGCCAGCAGTGACTGGGACAGGGGGACTTCACCCCTCCACTTT
CASSDWDRGTSPLHF
>.|TRBJ2-3|TRBD2|TRBV7-9
TGTGCCAGCAGCTTAGCGCGGGGGGGCGCAGATACGCAGTATTTT
CASSLARGGADTQYF
>.|TRBJ1-6|.|TRBV6-4
TGTGCCAGCAGTGAGGTGACTTCCATCGATTCACCCCTCCACTTT
CASSEVTSIDSPLHF